A single sample is the source of the 25 T cell receptor beta chains below, sequenced in a study of cytomegalovirus exposure and HLA in healthy donors. Researchers ran the PCR with 60 Vbeta and 13 Jbeta primers. Sequencing was performed with immunoSEQ multiplex PCR; in TCRdb, only in-frame clones are kept and a portion is missing. The table lists over 50,000 clones, around 85% of them singletons. Sequencing used PBMCs. These receptors were taken from a man aged 40-55 years in good health and CMV-seronegative.

The V gene is TRBV4-3, the J gene TRBJ2-3; a weak D match, TRBD2 (5 bases). Germline lookup yields CDR1 LGHNA and CDR2 YSLEER. This CDR3 region has 17 residues. Deletions cut 1 base from V and 6 bases from J, with 20 bases between. The CDR3 DNA is TGCGCCAGCAGCCAAGTCCAAACTAGTTGGGTGGGGGATACGCAGTATTTT. Amino acid sequence: CASSQVQTSWVGDTQYF.

This clone was counted once. This chain connects TRBV7-9 to TRBJ1-6, with 7 positions matching TRBD1. CDR1 is SEHNR and CDR2 is FQNEAQ in the germline V gene (reference sequence). After removal of 5 bases from V and 10 bases from J, the junction contained 20 bases not matched to a gene. There are 18 residues in the CDR3. CDR3 amino acids: CASSHLGPRQGLWSPLHF. CDR3 coding DNA: TGTGCCAGCAGCCACCTGGGGCCGAGACAGGGACTGTGGTCACCCCTCCACTTT.

This sequence joins TRBV6-6 and TRBJ2-5; no clear D gene. The germline V gene encodes CDR1 MNHNY and CDR2 SVGAGI (reference sequence). The length of the CDR3 is 15 residues. Trimming removed 0 bases from V and 5 bases from J, with 13 bases in between. CDR3 amino acids: CASSYSRLVVETQYF. In DNA form, the CDR3 reads TGTGCCAGCAGTTACTCGAGGCTAGTTGTGGAGACCCAGTACTTC.

Here the CDR3 DNA reads TGCGCCAGCAGCCTTGGACAGGGCAATCAGCCCCAGCATTTT. Its translation is CASSLGQGNQPQHF. The chain carries TRBV4-1 and TRBJ1-5; 7 positions match TRBD1. V was clipped by 4 bases and J by 2 bases; unmatched bases: 2. Germline lookup yields CDR1 MGHRA and CDR2 YSYEKL. The CDR3 totals 14 residues.

The chain joins TRBV11-2 to TRBJ1-2; 10 bases align to TRBD1. Germline CDR1 and CDR2: SGHAT and FQNNGV. Germline trimming cut 4 bases from V and 7 bases from J; bases unmatched to any gene: 3. CDR3 length equals 13 residues. CDR3 coding DNA: TGTGCCAGCAGCTCCCGGACAGGGGGTGGCTACACCTTC. Its translation is CASSSRTGGGYTF.

This chain links TRBV7-9 with TRBJ2-7; TRBD1 aligns across 8 bases. J gave up 0 bases and V 6 bases, and 4 bases lay outside the gene matches. The germline V gene encodes CDR1 SEHNR and CDR2 FQNEAQ (reference sequence). This CDR3 contains 14 residues. This chain's CDR3 is CASSTDRGSYEQYV. The DNA of the CDR3 is TGTGCCAGCAGTACAGACAGGGGCTCCTACGAGCAGTACGTC.

The V call is TRBV30, the J call TRBJ1-1; D not resolved. This CDR3 spans 15 amino acids. CDR1 GTSNPN and CDR2 SVGIG come from the germline V gene (reference sequence). V was trimmed by 0 bases and J by 1 base, leaving 12 bases between them. The CDR3 is CAWSVGLSRNTEAFF. The CDR3, as DNA: TGTGCCTGGAGTGTAGGTCTTAGCCGGAACACTGAAGCTTTCTTT.

V and J are TRBV5-4 and TRBJ1-1; D perhaps matches TRBD1 (5 bases). Looked up from germline, CDR1 is SGHNT and CDR2 is YYREEE (reference sequence). This CDR3 has 18 amino acids. V was pared by 0 bases and J by 5 bases, with 23 bases between. The CDR3 protein is CASSLGAGGFGYATEAFF. CDR3 DNA: TGTGCCAGCAGCTTGGGCGCCGGGGGGTTTGGGTATGCAACTGAAGCTTTCTTT.

This rearrangement joins TRBV19 to TRBJ1-2; 9 nucleotides agree with TRBD1. CDR1 is LNHDA, CDR2 SQIVND, per germline (reference sequence). The CDR3 runs 13 residues. V was pared by 4 bases and J by 5 bases, with 2 bases of the junction left unmatched. The CDR3: CASSSGQGYGYTF. CDR3 DNA sequence: TGTGCCAGTAGTAGTGGACAGGGGTATGGCTACACCTTC.

The gene calls are TRBV9 and TRBJ2-7, with a possible D match to TRBD2 (7 bases). V was shortened by 6 bases and J by 2 bases, with 15 bases between the two germline ends. Germline V lookup: CDR1 SGDLS, CDR2 YYNGEE. The CDR3 is 14 amino acids. As DNA, the CDR3 is TGTGCCAGCAACCTAGGGGGGGGCCCCTACGAGCAGTACTTC. This encodes CASNLGGGPYEQYF.

This clone was observed once. The chain joins TRBV5-1 to TRBJ1-1, with 7 bases fitting TRBD1. Germline CDR1 reads SGHRS; CDR2 reads YFSETQ. V was pared by 4 bases and J by 4 bases, with 7 bases of the junction left unmatched. The CDR3 sequence is 14 residues long. The CDR3: CASSETGRGTEAFF. CDR3 nucleotide sequence: TGCGCCAGCAGCGAGACAGGGCGGGGCACTGAAGCTTTCTTT.

This clone was found once. The chain is built from TRBV5-1 and TRBJ2-2; 11 bases match TRBD2. With 5 bases clipped from V and 3 bases from J, the junction kept 9 bases outside the gene matches. Germline V gives CDR1 SGHRS, CDR2 YFSETQ. The CDR3 contains 17 residues. The CDR3 DNA is TGCGCCAGCAGGTTGACGCCGGGACTAGCGGACACCGGGGAGCTGTTTTTT. Translating gives CASRLTPGLADTGELFF.

This chain uses TRBV11-2 with TRBJ2-5, with 8 bases matching TRBD2. Germline V gives CDR1 SGHAT, CDR2 FQNNGV. V was pared by 5 bases and J by 3 bases, with 5 bases of the junction left unmatched. The CDR3 spans 14 residues. The CDR3 loop is CASSPLADKETQYF. In nucleotides, the CDR3 is TGTGCCAGCAGCCCACTAGCGGATAAAGAGACCCAGTACTTC.

J is TRBJ2-2 and V is TRBV5-1; 8 nucleotides match TRBD1. Losses at the gene ends were 3 bases for V and 2 bases for J; bases not matched to a gene: 3. Germline assignment: CDR1 SGHRS and CDR2 YFSETQ. The CDR3 runs to 15 residues. The CDR3 spells CASSSGQGNTGELFF. CDR3 coding DNA: TGCGCCAGCAGCTCAGGACAGGGTAACACCGGGGAGCTGTTTTTT.

This chain connects TRBV25-1 to TRBJ1-4; D possibly corresponds to TRBD1 (6 bases). V was shortened by 5 bases and J by 6 bases, with 13 bases between the two germline ends. CDR1 is MGHDK, CDR2 SYGVNS, per germline. The CDR3 spans 14 residues. CDR3 nucleotide sequence: TGTGCCAGCAGTAAAGGGGGATCAGATGAAAAACTGTTTTTT. It translates to CASSKGGSDEKLFF.

The chain combines TRBV5-4 with TRBJ1-1; the D gene is possibly TRBD1 (5 bases). This CDR3 has 14 amino acids. Germline V gene sequence: CDR1 SGHNT, CDR2 YYREEE (reference sequence). V lost 6 bases, J lost 4 bases, and 16 bases lay in between. The CDR3, as DNA: TGTGCCAGCACTATGGGGGGTGGCCGCACTGAAGCTTTCTTT. It encodes CASTMGGGRTEAFF.

The CDR3 DNA sequence: TGCGCCAGCAGCTTTTCACAGGGCCCAGATACGCAGTATTTT. It codes for CASSFSQGPDTQYF. This chain uses TRBV5-1 with TRBJ2-3, with a tentative D call TRBD1 (6 bases). V was trimmed by 2 bases and J by 4 bases, leaving 11 bases between them. The CDR3 is made up of 14 amino acids. The V gene's germline CDR1 is SGHRS and CDR2 YFSETQ.

This clone was observed a single time. This rearrangement joins TRBV11-2 to TRBJ2-1; 7 nucleotides agree with TRBD1. J lost 6 bases, V lost 1 base, and 6 bases had no gene match. Germline-derived CDR1 and CDR2 are SGHAT and FQNNGV. The CDR3 is made up of 15 amino acids. In DNA form, the CDR3 reads TGTGCCAGCAGCTTAGTGGCGACAGGGTCCAATGAGCAGTTCTTC. Translation gives CASSLVATGSNEQFF.

This clone was found once. This sequence joins TRBV11-3 and TRBJ2-3; possibly TRBD1 for D (6 bases). CDR3 length: 15 amino acids. V was clipped by 1 base and J by 0 bases, with 8 bases between them. Germline CDR1 reads SGHNT; CDR2 reads YENEEA. The CDR3 DNA reads TGTGCCAGCAGCTTAGGGACAGCTAGCACAGATACGCAGTATTTT. Protein: CASSLGTASTDTQYF.

This clone was seen more than once but under ten times. The J gene is TRBJ2-3, the V gene TRBV5-6, with 8 bases that match TRBD1. The CDR3 totals 18 residues. Losses at the gene ends were 2 bases for V and 0 bases for J; bases not matched to a gene: 11. Germline V gene sequence: CDR1 SGHDT, CDR2 YYEEEE. CDR3 protein: CASSLNPGGPFSTDTQYF. CDR3 nucleotides: TGTGCCAGCAGCTTAAATCCAGGGGGCCCTTTTAGCACAGATACGCAGTATTTT.

The chain joins TRBV2 to TRBJ1-4, with 8 positions matching TRBD1. V was pared by 4 bases and J by 8 bases, with 9 bases of the junction left unmatched. CDR1 is SNHLY, CDR2 FYNNEI, per germline. CDR3 length: 15 amino acids. The CDR3 loop reads CASSGGQGRNEKLFF. The CDR3 DNA sequence: TGTGCCAGCAGTGGCGGACAGGGAAGAAACGAAAAACTGTTTTTT. The variable domain in full, completed from reference TRBV2 and TRBJ1-4, reads EPEVTQTPSHQVTQMGQEVILRCVPISNHLYFYWYRQILGQKVEFLVSFYNNEISEKSEIFDDQFSVERPDGSNFTLKIRSTKLEDSAMYFCASSGGQGRNEKLFFGSGTQLSVL.

The chain combines TRBV30 with TRBJ1-1; 8 bases match TRBD1. This CDR3 has 12 residues. Looked up from germline, CDR1 is GTSNPN and CDR2 is SVGIG (reference sequence). V dropped 5 bases and J dropped 1; count of bases not matched to a gene: 0. For the CDR3, the DNA is TGTGCCTGGGGGACAGGGAACACTGAAGCTTTCTTT. Amino acid sequence: CAWGTGNTEAFF.

The sample holds a few counts of this clone. This chain joins TRBV18 and TRBJ1-1, with D hard to call. Germline-derived CDR1 and CDR2 are KGHSH and LQKENI. The CDR3 runs to 13 residues. Between the trimmed V and J ends, which lost 5 bases and 4 bases, there was a span of 11 bases. This chain's CDR3 is CASSGMGSTEAFF. DNA for the CDR3: TGTGCCAGCTCAGGTATGGGGAGCACTGAAGCTTTCTTT.

Concerning this clone itself: Within the sample, other DNA sequences also encode this same CDR3. This chain uses TRBV9 with TRBJ2-3, with 7 bases fitting TRBD1. Germline CDR1 SGDLS, CDR2 YYNGEE. The ends lost 2 bases at V and 0 bases at J; junction bases unmatched: 6. This CDR3 spans 16 amino acids. CDR3 DNA: TGTGCCAGCAGCGTCCACGACAGGGCTAGCACAGATACGCAGTATTTT. Residues: CASSVHDRASTDTQYF.

The V and J genes are TRBV13 and TRBJ1-3; TRBD1 aligns across 7 bases. The CDR3 spans 15 residues. Germline-derived CDR1 and CDR2 are PRHDT and FYEKMQ (reference sequence). After removal of 1 base from V and 4 bases from J, the junction contained 4 bases not matched to a gene. For the CDR3, the DNA is TGTGCCAGCAGCTTAGAGGGGGCGCCCGGAAACACCATATATTTT. This gives the protein CASSLEGAPGNTIYF.